Listed below are T cell receptor beta chains from one sample, sequenced in a study of brain T cells in children with intractable seizures. Assay: immunoSEQ multiplex PCR; the TCRdb copy retains only in-frame clones and omits some. Of hundreds of thousands of clones listed, over 85% are singletons. The sequences come from peripheral blood, collected roughly 5 months after surgery. The receptors stem from a boy under two years old with tuberous sclerosis and intractable seizures. Both conserved end residues are part of each CDR3. D genes are given only for firm matches. Part of the rows lack a size; the others show once, few, many or a class for expanded clones.

cdr3_nt	cdr3_aa	clone_size	d_call	v_call	j_call
TGTGCTAGTGGTTTGGGAAGGGGAGGAGACAATGAGCAGTTCTTC	CASGLGRGGDNEQFF	.	.	TRBV12-5	TRBJ2-1
TGTGCCAGTACCACACGCGGACTAGCGGGGACGGGTAAAGGCGGGGAGCTGTTTTTT	CASTTRGLAGTGKGGELFF	.	TRBD2	TRBV19	TRBJ2-2
TGTGCCAGGCCGCCGGTAGCGGGGGGGGGCACAGATACGCAGTATTTT	CARPPVAGGGTDTQYF	.	TRBD2	TRBV14	TRBJ2-3
.	CASSVVGRGTTF	.	.	TRBV9	TRBJ1-2
TGTGCCAGCAGTGGCCGGGACAGGGGTACTAGCGGGGGATACGAGCAGTACTTC	CASSGRDRGTSGGYEQYF	.	.	TRBV28	TRBJ2-7
TGTGCCAGCAGCCCGACAGGGGGAGGGCAGCCCCAGCATTTT	CASSPTGGGQPQHF	.	TRBD1	TRBV27	TRBJ1-5
TGTGCCAGCAGCTTAGGCAGGGAGTCAAACTATGGCTACACCTTC	CASSLGRESNYGYTF	few	.	TRBV7-8	TRBJ1-2
TGCGCCAGCAGCCCCGGGACAGGGATTTACGAGCAGTACTTC	CASSPGTGIYEQYF	.	TRBD1	TRBV5-1	TRBJ2-7
TGTGCCAGCAGTTACTCCGGGGGCTCTGGAAACACCATATATTTT	CASSYSGGSGNTIYF	.	.	TRBV6-5	TRBJ1-3
TGTGCCAGCAGCCAAGATTTAGGTTTAAGGCCCCAGCATTTT	CASSQDLGLRPQHF	.	.	TRBV3-1/TRBV3-2	TRBJ1-5
TGTGCCAGCAGCTTAGGGGGGCTTCGAAACACCATATATTTT	CASSLGGLRNTIYF	once	.	TRBV7-2	TRBJ1-3
TGTGCCAGCAGTCAGACAGGGCTTAACTATGGCTACACCTTC	CASSQTGLNYGYTF	once	TRBD1	TRBV6-2/TRBV6-3	TRBJ1-2
TGTGCTAGTGGTCACCTGACTAGCGGCTACGAGCAGTACTTC	CASGHLTSGYEQYF	.	TRBD2	TRBV12-5	TRBJ2-7
TGTGCCAGTAGTATTGGGGGTATGGGTCAGCCCCAGCATTTT	CASSIGGMGQPQHF	.	.	TRBV19	TRBJ1-5
TGTGCCAGTAGTATAAACCCCAATTCAGATACGCAGTATTTT	CASSINPNSDTQYF	.	.	TRBV19	TRBJ2-3
TGCGCCAGCAGCGGGGACGTATGGGATGAGCAGTTCTTC	CASSGDVWDEQFF	.	.	TRBV4-1	TRBJ2-1
TGTGCCAGCAGCCATGGGACAGGAGAAGGCTATGGCTACACCTTC	CASSHGTGEGYGYTF	.	TRBD1	TRBV7-9	TRBJ1-2
TGTGCCAGCAGTGAGGGGGGGGTTTACTATGGCTACACCTTC	CASSEGGVYYGYTF	.	.	TRBV2	TRBJ1-2
TGTGCCAGCAGGTCAGGACTAGCGGGAGGGTACCGCGAGCAGTACTTC	CASRSGLAGGYREQYF	.	TRBD2	TRBV27	TRBJ2-7
TGCGCCAGCAGCTTGGAATCGGCACAGAAGAACTATGGCTACACCTTC	CASSLESAQKNYGYTF	once	.	TRBV5-1	TRBJ1-2
TGCGCCAGCAGCCTATCTCCGGGGGCGTTGAAGACTGAAGCTTTCTTT	CASSLSPGALKTEAFF	.	.	TRBV4-1	TRBJ1-1
TGTGCCAGTGCGGGGGGGCCGAAGACCCAGTACTTC	CASAGGPKTQYF	.	TRBD2	TRBV7-2	TRBJ2-5
TGTGCCAGCTCACCGCAGACTAGCGGAAACACAGATACGCAGTATTTT	CASSPQTSGNTDTQYF	.	TRBD2	TRBV18	TRBJ2-3
TGCGCCAGCAGCCACAATGCCTTACAGGGCGACTATGGCTACACCTTC	CASSHNALQGDYGYTF	.	.	TRBV4-1	TRBJ1-2
TGTGCCAGCAGCTTAGGGGGCCGGATGAGAGAGACCCAGTACTTC	CASSLGGRMRETQYF	.	.	TRBV11-2	TRBJ2-5
TGTGCCAGCAGCCAAGTCGTAGACTCCTACGAGCAGTACTTC	CASSQVVDSYEQYF	once	.	TRBV4-2	TRBJ2-7
TGTGCCAGCAGCCAAGAATGGGCAGGGAGCTACGAGCAGTACTTC	CASSQEWAGSYEQYF	.	.	TRBV4-2	TRBJ2-7
TGTGCCACTAGCGGGAGCACAGATACGCAGTATTTT	CATSGSTDTQYF	.	TRBD2	TRBV24-1	TRBJ2-3
TGTGCCAGCAGGAAGGACAAAGCGGAGACCCAGTACTTC	CASRKDKAETQYF	.	.	TRBV6-6	TRBJ2-5
TGTGCTAGTGCCCCGCAGGGTACTAATGAAAAACTGTTTTTT	CASAPQGTNEKLFF	few	.	TRBV12-5	TRBJ1-4
TGTGCCAGCACCCCCGGGAGCTATGGCTACACCTTC	CASTPGSYGYTF	.	.	TRBV28	TRBJ1-2
TGTGCCAGCTCACCTGAAGACAGGGGGTACACTGAAGCTTTCTTT	CASSPEDRGYTEAFF	.	TRBD1	TRBV18	TRBJ1-1
TGCGCCAGCAGCCCGGACAGGGGCTTCGAGCAGTACTTC	CASSPDRGFEQYF	.	TRBD1	TRBV4-1	TRBJ2-7
TGTGCCAGCAGCTACCGACTAGCGGGAGCGGTAGAGACCCAGTACTTC	CASSYRLAGAVETQYF	.	TRBD2	TRBV5-4	TRBJ2-5
TGTGCCAGCAGCGTAGAAGGCCGTGAGCAGTTCTTC	CASSVEGREQFF	.	.	TRBV9	TRBJ2-1
TGTGCCAGCAGCTCCCGAGGGAGCGGAGACTACGAGCAGTACTTC	CASSSRGSGDYEQYF	.	.	TRBV21-1	TRBJ2-7
TGTGCCAGCAGCTTACAAACCGACACTGAAGCTTTCTTT	CASSLQTDTEAFF	.	.	TRBV7-8	TRBJ1-1
TGTGCCATCAGTGGAGGAAGGTTGGTAGCGGGGGCACTTAACACAGATACGCAGTATTTT	CAISGGRLVAGALNTDTQYF	.	TRBD2	TRBV10-3	TRBJ2-3
TGTGCCAGCAGCCTTAGACGGGACCCTGAAGCTTTCTTT	CASSLRRDPEAFF	.	.	TRBV7-9	TRBJ1-1
TGTGCCAGTAGTATAGTCGGCTTAAGGACAGCGTCCTACAATGAGCAGTTCTTC	CASSIVGLRTASYNEQFF	.	.	TRBV19	TRBJ2-1
TGTGCCAGCAGCCCCCGTGGACAGGGAAACACCATATATTTT	CASSPRGQGNTIYF	.	.	TRBV7-9	TRBJ1-3
TGCGCCAGCAGCTTGGGACAGGGGGCCCGTTACAATGAGCAGTTCTTC	CASSLGQGARYNEQFF	few	TRBD1	TRBV5-1	TRBJ2-1
TGTGCTAGCAGCTTAGGGACTAACACCGGGGAGCTGTTTTTT	CASSLGTNTGELFF	.	.	TRBV7-7	TRBJ2-2
TGTGCCAGCAGCGGACGACAGGGGCATAATTCACCCCTCCACTTT	CASSGRQGHNSPLHF	.	TRBD1	TRBV7-8	TRBJ1-6
TGTGCCAGCAGTTTCAGCGGGAGGGCCTCCTACAATGAGCAGTTCTTC	CASSFSGRASYNEQFF	.	TRBD2	TRBV27	TRBJ2-1